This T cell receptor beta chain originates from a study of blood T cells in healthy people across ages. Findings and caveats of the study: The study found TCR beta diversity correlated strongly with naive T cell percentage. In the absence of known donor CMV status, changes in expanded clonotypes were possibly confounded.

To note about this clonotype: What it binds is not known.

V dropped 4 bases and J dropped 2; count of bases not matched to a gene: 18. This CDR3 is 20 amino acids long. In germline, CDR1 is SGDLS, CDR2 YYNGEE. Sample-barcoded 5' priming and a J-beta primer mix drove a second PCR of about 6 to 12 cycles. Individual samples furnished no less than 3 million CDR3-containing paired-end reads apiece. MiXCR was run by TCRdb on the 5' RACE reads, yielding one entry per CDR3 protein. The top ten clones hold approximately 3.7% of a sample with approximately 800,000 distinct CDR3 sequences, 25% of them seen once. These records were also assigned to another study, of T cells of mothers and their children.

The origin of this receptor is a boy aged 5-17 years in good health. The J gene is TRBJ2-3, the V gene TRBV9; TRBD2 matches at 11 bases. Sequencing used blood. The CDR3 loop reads CASSPPTSGSLPRNTDTQYF. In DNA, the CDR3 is TGTGCCAGCAGCCCACCAACTAGCGGGAGTTTACCGCGAAACACAGATACGCAGTATTTT.